This T cell receptor beta chain was profiled in a study of control samples from healthy donors and cancer patients. Assay used: immunoSEQ multiplex PCR; TCRdb lists only in-frame clones, some missing. The sample records over 100,000 clones, 75% to 90% being singletons. This clonotype was sampled from a woman between 50 and 59 years old in good health. Sequenced sample: blood.

CDR3 nucleotide sequence: TGTGCCAGCAGCGACCTAGCAGGGCTGGATGGCTACACCTTC. Translation: CASSDLAGLDGYTF. The V and J genes are TRBV5-5 and TRBJ1-2, with a possible D match to TRBD1 (5 bases). Per the germline V gene, CDR1 is SGHKS and CDR2 is YYEKEE (reference sequence). This CDR3 has 14 residues. Trimming took off 4 bases at V and 6 bases at J, with 16 bases between the two ends. Using reference TRBV5-5 and TRBJ1-2 for the parts outside the CDR3, the full variable domain is DAGVTQSPTHLIKTRGQQVTLRCSPISGHKSVSWYQQVLGQGPQFIFQYYEKEERGRGNFPDRFSARQFPNYSSELNVNALLLGDSALYLCASSDLAGLDGYTFGSGTRLTVV.